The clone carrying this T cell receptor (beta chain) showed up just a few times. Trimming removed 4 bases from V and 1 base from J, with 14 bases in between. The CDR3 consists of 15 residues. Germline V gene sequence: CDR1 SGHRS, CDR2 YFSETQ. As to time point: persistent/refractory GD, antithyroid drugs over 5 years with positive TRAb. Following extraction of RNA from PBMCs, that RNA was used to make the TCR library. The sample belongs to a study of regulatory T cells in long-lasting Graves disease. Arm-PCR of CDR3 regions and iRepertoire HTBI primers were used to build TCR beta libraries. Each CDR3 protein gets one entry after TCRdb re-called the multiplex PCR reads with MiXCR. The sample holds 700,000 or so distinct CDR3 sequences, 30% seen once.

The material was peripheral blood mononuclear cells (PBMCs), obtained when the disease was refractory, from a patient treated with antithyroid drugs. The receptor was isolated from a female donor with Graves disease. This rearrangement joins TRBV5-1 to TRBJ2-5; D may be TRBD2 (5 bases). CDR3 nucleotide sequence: TGCGCCAGCAGCACGTTGCCGGGAACCCAAGAGACCCAGTACTTC. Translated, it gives CASSTLPGTQETQYF.